The 16 T cell receptor beta chains listed next were all sequenced from one sample in a study of early T cells in non-severe SARS-CoV-2 infection. MiXCR was run by TCRdb on the 5' RACE reads, yielding one entry per CDR3 protein. The table shows some 45,000 distinct CDR3 sequences, with roughly 6.2% occurring only once. This specimen consisted of whole blood, obtained at baseline. The receptors come from an adult who was a healthcare worker with PCR-confirmed SARS-CoV-2 infection or an uninfected control (not recorded which).

This clonotype was seen a handful of times. This chain links TRBV27 with TRBJ1-6; D uncertain. Trimming shortened V by 3 bases and J by 0 bases, and 6 bases separated the two germline ends. Germline V lookup: CDR1 MNHEY, CDR2 SMNVEV (reference sequence). This CDR3 comprises 15 residues. In DNA, the CDR3 is TGTGCCAGCAGTTTTGGTGGCTCCTATAATTCACCCCTCCACTTT. Translating gives CASSFGGSYNSPLHF.

This clonotype was found many times. The V gene is TRBV29-1, the J gene TRBJ1-1, with 8 positions matching TRBD1. CDR1 and CDR2 (germline): SQVTM, ANQGSEA. The CDR3 consists of 13 residues. V was clipped by 6 bases and J by 3 bases; unmatched bases: 6. The CDR3 nucleotides read TGCAGCGTGAAGACAGGGGTAGACACTGAAGCTTTCTTT. It is translated as CSVKTGVDTEAFF.

This clonotype was seen repeatedly, ten times or more. The gene calls are TRBV3-1 and TRBJ2-7; tentative D call: TRBD2 (6 bases). Trimming removed 4 bases from V and 5 bases from J, with 18 bases in between. Germline lookup yields CDR1 LGHDT and CDR2 YNNKEL (reference sequence). This CDR3 spans 15 amino acids. CDR3 region: CASSLMLGGRDEQYF. In DNA form, the CDR3 reads TGTGCCAGCAGCCTTATGTTGGGGGGACGGGACGAGCAGTACTTC.

This sequence joins TRBV6-4 and TRBJ2-6; a possible D gene is TRBD1 (5 bases). The V end lost 3 bases, the J end lost 0 bases, and 9 bases lay between the germline ends. There are 16 residues in the CDR3. CDR1 MRHNA and CDR2 SNTAGT come from the germline V gene. The CDR3 DNA sequence: TGTGCCAGCAGTGATCAGGGAAGCTCTGGGGCCAACGTCCTGACTTTC. Its translation is CASSDQGSSGANVLTF.

This clonotype has more than one count but fewer than ten. The chain joins TRBV30 to TRBJ1-1; no clear D gene. The CDR3 totals 13 residues. Germline V gene sequence: CDR1 GTSNPN, CDR2 SVGIG (reference sequence). The V end lost 0 bases, the J end lost 4 bases, and 9 bases lay between the germline ends. CDR3 coding DNA: TGTGCCTGGAGTGTTGGAGGGCTCACTGAAGCTTTCTTT. Protein sequence: CAWSVGGLTEAFF.

The rearrangement links TRBV6-2 or TRBV6-3 to TRBJ1-2, with D uncertain. V lost 1 base, J lost 1 base, and 7 bases lay in between. Germline CDR1 is MNHEY and CDR2 is SVGEGT. There are 14 residues in the CDR3. Here the CDR3 reads CASSYYTSNYGYTF. DNA of the CDR3: TGTGCCAGCAGTTACTATACCAGTAACTATGGCTACACCTTC.

This clonotype was seen many times. This sequence joins TRBV6-2 or TRBV6-3 and TRBJ2-3, with TRBD2 matching 12 bases. V was clipped by 6 bases and J by 6 bases; unmatched bases: 10. CDR1 is MNHEY, CDR2 SVGEGT, per germline. The length of the CDR3 is 16 residues. The CDR3 protein is CASSPRLAGAGDTQYF. CDR3 nucleotide sequence: TGTGCCAGCAGCCCAAGACTAGCGGGGGCCGGGGATACGCAGTATTTT.

This clonotype came up many times. The gene calls are TRBV29-1 and TRBJ2-1, with D perhaps TRBD1 (5 bases). This CDR3 is built from 13 residues. Germline-derived CDR1 and CDR2 are SQVTM and ANQGSEA. Trimming cost V 7 bases and J 1 base, with 11 bases left between them. The CDR3 nucleotides are TGCAGCGGTAGACAGTCTTCCTACAATGAGCAGTTCTTC. Its translation is CSGRQSSYNEQFF.

This clonotype has a count of ten or more. The rearrangement links TRBV19 to TRBJ2-1, with a weak D call TRBD1 (6 bases). Trimming removed 6 bases at V and 0 bases at J, with 18 bases between. CDR3 length: 17 residues. Germline-derived CDR1 and CDR2 are LNHDA and SQIVND (reference sequence). The CDR3 region is CASRRRSGHPSYNEQFF. CDR3 in DNA: TGTGCCAGTAGACGCCGATCGGGACATCCCTCCTACAATGAGCAGTTCTTC.

This clonotype showed up many times. The chain combines TRBV11-2 with TRBJ1-1; D is ambiguous. The CDR3 loop spans 15 amino acids. Germline CDR1 is SGHAT and CDR2 is FQNNGV. The ends were cut back, 5 bases at V and 1 base at J, with 14 bases in the middle. The CDR3 nucleotides read TGTGCCAGCAGCCCGACCGGGGAGAGGAACACTGAAGCTTTCTTT. Translating it yields CASSPTGERNTEAFF.

This clonotype was seen a handful of times. An end of the junction does not agree with germline; a read error may underlie this. This chain joins TRBV12-3 or TRBV12-4 and TRBJ1-2; the match to TRBD1 covers 9 bases. The CDR3 is made up of 11 amino acids. The CDR3 DNA follows: TGTGCCAGCAGTTCCGGGACAGGGACCTCCTTC. Translated: CASSSGTGTSF.

This clonotype was seen at least ten times. The rearrangement uses TRBV12-3 or TRBV12-4 and TRBJ1-1; a weak D match, TRBD1 (5 bases). V was cut by 6 bases and J by 10 bases, with 18 bases left in between. CDR3 size: 13 residues. CDR3: CASSPYSGTGAFF. CDR3 nucleotide sequence: TGTGCCAGCAGCCCGTACTCCGGGACGGGAGCTTTCTTT.

There are many counts of this clonotype. This chain joins TRBV20-1 and TRBJ1-6; perhaps TRBD1 as D (5 bases). In germline, CDR1 is DFQATT, CDR2 SNEGSKA (reference sequence). The CDR3 covers 13 residues. The V end lost 6 bases, the J end lost 4 bases, and 10 bases lay between the germline ends. Written as DNA, the CDR3 is TGCAGTGCCTCGGACACGTATAATTCACCCCTCCACTTT. Protein product: CSASDTYNSPLHF.

This clonotype was seen at least ten times. This chain joins TRBV11-3 and TRBJ2-1; TRBD2 is a possible D gene (6 bases). Germline-derived CDR1 and CDR2 are SGHNT and YENEEA. V was pared by 5 bases and J by 0 bases, with 20 bases between. The CDR3 runs to 18 residues. CDR3 sequence: CASSPSQSGLSSYNEQFF. Written as DNA, the CDR3 is TGTGCCAGCAGCCCAAGTCAGTCCGGACTAAGCTCCTACAATGAGCAGTTCTTC.

This clonotype was seen only a few times. This rearrangement joins TRBV29-1 to TRBJ2-1, with 8 bases aligning to TRBD2. J gave up 4 bases and V 7 bases, and 12 bases lay outside the gene matches. Germline values: CDR1 SQVTM, CDR2 ANQGSEA. The CDR3 totals 15 residues. The CDR3 nucleotides read TGCAGCGCCAGTATCGGGACTAGTAATTACAATGAGCAGTTCTTC. Its translation is CSASIGTSNYNEQFF.

This clonotype was recorded many times. CDR3 coding DNA: TGTGCCAGCAGCCTGAGCTCTGGGGCCAACGTCCTGACTTTC. Residues: CASSLSSGANVLTF. The chain joins TRBV6-2 or TRBV6-3 to TRBJ2-6; the D is unclear. V was cut by 6 bases and J by 0 bases, with 6 bases left in between. The germline CDR1 and CDR2 sequences are MNHEY and SVGEGT. This CDR3 comprises 14 residues.